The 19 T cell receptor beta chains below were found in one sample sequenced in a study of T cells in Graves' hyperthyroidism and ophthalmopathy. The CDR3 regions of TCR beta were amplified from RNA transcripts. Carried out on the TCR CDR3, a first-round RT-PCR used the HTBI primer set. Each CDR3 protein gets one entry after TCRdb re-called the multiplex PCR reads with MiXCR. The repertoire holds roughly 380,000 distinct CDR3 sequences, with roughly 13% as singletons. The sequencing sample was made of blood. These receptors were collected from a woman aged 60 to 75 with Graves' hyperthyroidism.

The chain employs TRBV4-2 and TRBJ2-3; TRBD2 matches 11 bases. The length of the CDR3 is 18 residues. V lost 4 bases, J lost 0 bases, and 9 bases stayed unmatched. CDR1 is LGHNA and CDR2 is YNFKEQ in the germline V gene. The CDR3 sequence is CASSPLASGRPSTDTQYF. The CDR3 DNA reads TGTGCCAGCAGCCCCTTGGCTAGCGGGAGGCCTAGCACAGATACGCAGTATTTT.

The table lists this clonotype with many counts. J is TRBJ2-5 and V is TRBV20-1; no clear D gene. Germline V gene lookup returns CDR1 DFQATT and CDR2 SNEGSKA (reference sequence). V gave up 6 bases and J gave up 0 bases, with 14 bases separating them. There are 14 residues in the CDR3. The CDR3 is CSAEPVAYQETQYF. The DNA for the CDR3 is TGCAGTGCGGAACCGGTCGCGTACCAAGAGACCCAGTACTTC.

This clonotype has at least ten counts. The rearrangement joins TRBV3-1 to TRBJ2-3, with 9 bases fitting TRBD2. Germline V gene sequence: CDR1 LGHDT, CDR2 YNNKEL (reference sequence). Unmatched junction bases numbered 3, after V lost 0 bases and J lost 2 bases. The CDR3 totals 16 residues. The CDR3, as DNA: TGTGCCAGCAGCCAAGATAGCGGGAGTCCCACAGATACGCAGTATTTT. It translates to CASSQDSGSPTDTQYF.

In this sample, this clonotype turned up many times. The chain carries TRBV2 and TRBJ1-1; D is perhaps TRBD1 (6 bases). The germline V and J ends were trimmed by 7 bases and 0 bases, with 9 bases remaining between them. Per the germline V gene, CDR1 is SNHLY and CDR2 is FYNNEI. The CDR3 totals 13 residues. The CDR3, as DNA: TGTGCCAGCAATACAGGGATGAACACTGAAGCTTTCTTT. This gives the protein CASNTGMNTEAFF.

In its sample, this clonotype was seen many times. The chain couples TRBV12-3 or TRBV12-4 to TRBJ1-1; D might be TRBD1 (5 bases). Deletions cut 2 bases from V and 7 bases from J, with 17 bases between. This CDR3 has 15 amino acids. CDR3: CASSLFMGGEGEAFF. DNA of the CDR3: TGTGCCAGCAGTTTATTTATGGGGGGGGAGGGTGAAGCTTTCTTT.

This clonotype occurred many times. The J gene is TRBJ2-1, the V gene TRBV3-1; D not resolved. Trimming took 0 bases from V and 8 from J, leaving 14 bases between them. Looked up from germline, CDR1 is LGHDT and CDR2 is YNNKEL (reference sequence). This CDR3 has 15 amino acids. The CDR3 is CASSQDSVSMHEQFF. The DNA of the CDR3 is TGTGCCAGCAGCCAAGATTCCGTTTCAATGCATGAGCAGTTCTTC.

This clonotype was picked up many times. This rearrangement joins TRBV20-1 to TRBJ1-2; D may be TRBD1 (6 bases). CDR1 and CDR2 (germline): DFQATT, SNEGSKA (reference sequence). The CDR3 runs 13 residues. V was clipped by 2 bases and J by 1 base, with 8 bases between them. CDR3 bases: TGCAGTGCTAGATCGGACAGTAACTATGGCTACACCTTC. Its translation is CSARSDSNYGYTF.

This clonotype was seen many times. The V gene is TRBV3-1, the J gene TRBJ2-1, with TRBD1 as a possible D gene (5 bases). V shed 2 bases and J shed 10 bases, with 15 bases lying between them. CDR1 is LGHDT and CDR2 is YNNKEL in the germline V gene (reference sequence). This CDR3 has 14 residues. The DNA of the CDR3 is TGTGCCAGCAGCCAAAGGGGTGTAAACAGAGAGCAGTTCTTC. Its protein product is CASSQRGVNREQFF.

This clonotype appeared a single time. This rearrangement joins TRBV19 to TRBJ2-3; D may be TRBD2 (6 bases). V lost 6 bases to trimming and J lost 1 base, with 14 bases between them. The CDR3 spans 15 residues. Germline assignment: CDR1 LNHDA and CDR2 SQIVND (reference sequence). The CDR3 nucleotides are TGTGCCAGTAGCGGGGGAAGGCGGGGCACAGATACGCAGTATTTT. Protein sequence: CASSGGRRGTDTQYF.

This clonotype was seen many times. The CDR3, as DNA: TGTGCCAGCAGTTACGACGGAAATCAGCCCCAGCATTTT. As protein: CASSYDGNQPQHF. The chain recombines TRBV6-5 with TRBJ1-5; D call uncertain. V shed 2 bases and J shed 4 bases, with 6 bases lying between them. There are 13 residues in the CDR3. Per germline, CDR1 MNHEY and CDR2 SVGAGI.

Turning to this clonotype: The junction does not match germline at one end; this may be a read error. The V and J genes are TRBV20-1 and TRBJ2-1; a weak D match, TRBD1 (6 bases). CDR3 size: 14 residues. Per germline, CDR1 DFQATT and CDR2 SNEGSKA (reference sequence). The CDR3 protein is CGAEGVIRADEQFF. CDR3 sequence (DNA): TGCGGTGCTGAGGGGGTTATCCGGGCGGATGAGCAGTTCTTC.

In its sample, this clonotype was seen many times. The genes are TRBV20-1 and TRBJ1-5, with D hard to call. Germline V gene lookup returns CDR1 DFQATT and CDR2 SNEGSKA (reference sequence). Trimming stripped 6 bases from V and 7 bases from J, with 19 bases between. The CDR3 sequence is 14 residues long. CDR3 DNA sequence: TGCAGTGCCCAGCCGGGCGGCTCCGGGCAGCCCCAGCATTTT. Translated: CSAQPGGSGQPQHF.

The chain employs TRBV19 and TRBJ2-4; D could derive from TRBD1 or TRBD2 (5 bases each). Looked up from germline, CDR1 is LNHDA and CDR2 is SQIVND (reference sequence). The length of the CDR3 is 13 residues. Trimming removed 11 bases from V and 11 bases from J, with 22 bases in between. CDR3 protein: CASNWDPPPVQYF. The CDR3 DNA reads TGTGCCTCTAATTGGGACCCCCCGCCTGTTCAGTACTTC.

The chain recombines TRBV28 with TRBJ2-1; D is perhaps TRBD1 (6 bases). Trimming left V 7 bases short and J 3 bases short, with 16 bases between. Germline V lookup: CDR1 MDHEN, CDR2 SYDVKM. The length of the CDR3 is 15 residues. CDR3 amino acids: CASNPSGGSYNEQFF. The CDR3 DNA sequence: TGTGCCAGCAATCCTTCTGGGGGCAGCTACAATGAGCAGTTCTTC.

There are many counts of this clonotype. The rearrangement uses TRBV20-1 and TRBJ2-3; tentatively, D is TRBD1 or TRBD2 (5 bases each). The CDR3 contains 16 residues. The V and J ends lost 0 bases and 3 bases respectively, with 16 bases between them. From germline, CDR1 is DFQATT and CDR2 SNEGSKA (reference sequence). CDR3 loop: CSARDLSTGPTDTQYF. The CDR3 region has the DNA TGCAGTGCTAGAGATCTGTCGACGGGACCGACAGATACGCAGTATTTT.

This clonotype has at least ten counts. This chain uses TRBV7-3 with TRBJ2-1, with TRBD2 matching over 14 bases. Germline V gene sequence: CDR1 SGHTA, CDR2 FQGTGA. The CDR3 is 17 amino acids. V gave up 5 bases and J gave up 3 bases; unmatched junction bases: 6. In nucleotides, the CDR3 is TGTGCCAGCAGCCAAACGGGACTAGCGGGAGTCTACAATGAGCAGTTCTTC. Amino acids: CASSQTGLAGVYNEQFF.

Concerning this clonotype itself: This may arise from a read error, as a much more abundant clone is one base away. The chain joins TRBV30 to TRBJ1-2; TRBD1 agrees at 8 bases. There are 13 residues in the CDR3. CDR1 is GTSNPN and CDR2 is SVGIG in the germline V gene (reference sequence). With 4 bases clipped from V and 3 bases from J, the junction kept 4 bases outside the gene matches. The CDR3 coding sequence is TGTGCCTGGACCGGGGGACAGGACTATGGCTACACCTTC. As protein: CAWTGGQDYGYTF.

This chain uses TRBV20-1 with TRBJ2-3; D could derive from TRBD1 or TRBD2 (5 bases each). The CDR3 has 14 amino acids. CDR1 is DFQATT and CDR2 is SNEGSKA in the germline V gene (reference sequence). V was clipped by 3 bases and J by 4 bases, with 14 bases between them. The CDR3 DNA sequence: TGCAGTGCTAGGGGACGACTGGGGGCAGATACGCAGTATTTT. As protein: CSARGRLGADTQYF.

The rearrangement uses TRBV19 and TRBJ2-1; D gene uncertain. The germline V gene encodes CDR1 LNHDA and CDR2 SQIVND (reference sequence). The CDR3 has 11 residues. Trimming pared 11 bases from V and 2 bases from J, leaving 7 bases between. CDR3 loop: CACTTYNEQFF. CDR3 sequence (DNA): TGTGCCTGTACCACCTACAATGAGCAGTTCTTC.